The 17 T cell receptor beta chains below all came from one sample that was sequenced in a study of kidney transplant recipient with SARS-CoV-2 infection. TCRdb analysed the reads with MiXCR anew, one entry per CDR3 protein. The sample has approximately 240,000 distinct CDR3 sequences, 29% seen once. The source was a blood sample, collected at baseline and on day 111 from a kidney transplant recipient. The receptors here all came from a male patient in his 30s who had COVID-19 and was a kidney transplant recipient. The graft donor may have given rise to some T cells.

About this clonotype itself: At one end, the junction sequence differs from germline, possibly due to a read error. This rearrangement joins TRBV19 to TRBJ2-5; a possible D gene is TRBD2 (5 bases). CDR3 length equals 14 residues. Germline lookup yields CDR1 LNHDA and CDR2 SQIVND (reference sequence). CDR3: CASTHKAGGKTQHF. The CDR3 bases are TGTGCCAGTACCCATAAGGCGGGTGGAAAGACCCAGCACTTC.

With regard to this clonotype: The missing conserved phenylalanine or tryptophan at the end of this CDR3 makes a read error likely. The DNA is omitted, as the CDR3 cannot be located on it reliably, and the CDR3 follows TCRdb's listing. This chain links TRBV7-2 with TRBJ1-2. 10 amino acids form the CDR3, both terminal residues included. Per the germline V gene, CDR1 is SGHTA and CDR2 is FQGNSA. The CDR3 is CASSPTGLVS.

This clonotype showed up many times. This chain joins TRBV3-1 and TRBJ1-2; D gene uncertain. The V end was cut by 5 bases, the J end by 4 bases, with 23 bases between. The CDR3 contains 17 residues. Germline V gene data show CDR1 as LGHDT and CDR2 as YNNKEL (reference sequence). The CDR3 nucleotides are TGTGCCAGCAGCTTCTGCTCCACCCTTCGAAAGACCTATGGCTACACCTTC. Protein sequence: CASSFCSTLRKTYGYTF. The full variable domain, completed using reference TRBV3-1 and TRBJ1-2, is DTAVSQTPKYLVTQMGNDKSIKCEQNLGHDTMYWYKQDSKKFLKIMFSYNNKELIINETVPNRFSPKSPDKAHLNLHINSLELGDSAVYFCASSFCSTLRKTYGYTFGSGTRLTVV.

As for this clonotype: Here the CDR3 omits its conserved ending phenylalanine or tryptophan, so a read error is the likely source. The DNA is left out, because the CDR3 cannot be placed on it with certainty; the CDR3 is given as TCRdb lists it. The CDR3 spells CASSLERGTQSRANVLTS. This chain connects TRBV5-2 to TRBJ2-6. TRBV5-2 is shown as a pseudogene. The CDR3 is 18 residues long, counting both termini.

On this clonotype itself: This may arise from a read error, as a much more abundant clone is one base away. This chain joins TRBV9 and TRBJ2-7; D is undetermined. The CDR3 length is 11 residues. Germline loops: CDR1 SGDLS, CDR2 YYNGEE. This chain's CDR3 is CASSEEYEQCF. In DNA, the CDR3 is TGTGCCAGCAGCGAAGAATACGAGCAGTGCTTC.

Of note for this clonotype: A read error may be the cause here, since a much bigger clone is one base away. This chain joins TRBV19 and TRBJ1-2; 8 bases are a match to TRBD1. CDR1 and CDR2 from the germline V gene are LNHDA and SQIVND (reference sequence). This CDR3 is 18 amino acids long. J gave up 9 bases and V 6 bases, and 24 bases lay outside the gene matches. CDR3 sequence (DNA): TGTGCCAGTAGGAATACCGGGACAGGAAGAGTCGGTTTGGTTAGCTACACCTTC. It specifies CASRNTGTGRVGLVSYTF.

This clonotype appeared many times. V and J are TRBV4-2 and TRBJ2-1; TRBD2 agrees at 12 bases. Germline V gives CDR1 LGHNA, CDR2 YNFKEQ. The CDR3 runs to 14 residues. With V trimmed by 4 bases and J by 7 bases, 2 bases remained unmatched. In nucleotides, the CDR3 is TGTGCCAGCAGCCCCACTAGCGGGAGGAATGAGCAGTTCTTC. Residues: CASSPTSGRNEQFF.

The sample holds one count of this clonotype. This could be a read error, since a much larger clone is one nucleotide away. This rearrangement joins TRBV7-8 to TRBJ1-2, with D uncertain. Germline CDR1 is SGHVS and CDR2 is FQNEAQ. This CDR3 region has 17 residues. CDR3 DNA: TGTGCCGGCAGCTGCGTGATGTTTACCCGAAAGACCTATGGCTACACCTTC. It codes for CAGSCVMFTRKTYGYTF. Full variable domain (missing parts from reference TRBV7-8 and TRBJ1-2): GAGVSQSPRYKVAKRGQDVALRCDPISGHVSLFWYQQALGQGPEFLTYFQNEAQLDKSGLPSDRFFAERPEGSVSTLKIQRTQQEDSAVYLCAGSCVMFTRKTYGYTFGSGTRLTVV.

Of note for this clonotype: This may be a read error, as it is one base from a much larger clone. The chain employs TRBV5-1 and TRBJ2-1; 11 bases align to TRBD2. CDR3 length: 18 amino acids. V lost 0 bases and J lost 7; bases outside the gene matches: 12. Germline V CDR1 and CDR2: SGHRS, YFSETQ. The CDR3 here is CASSLAPLASGRTNEQFF. CDR3 coding DNA: TGCGCCAGCAGCTTGGCACCTTTAGCTAGCGGGAGGACAAATGAGCAGTTCTTC.

This clonotype was recorded at least ten times. The CDR3: CASSQDQIGQDANYGYTF. CDR3 nucleotide sequence: TGCGCCAGCAGCCAAGATCAAATAGGCCAAGACGCTAACTATGGCTACACCTTC. The chain has TRBV4-3 and TRBJ1-2; D gene ambiguous. This CDR3 has 18 residues. The V gene lost 0 bases and the J gene lost 0 bases, with 17 bases spanning the gap. Germline CDR1 and CDR2: LGHNA and YSLEER.

Turning to this clonotype: A much larger clonotype is one base distant, so this may be a read error. This chain connects TRBV20-1 to TRBJ2-2, with D possibly matching TRBD2 (6 bases). CDR1 and CDR2 (germline): DFQATT, SNEGSKA (reference sequence). The V end was cut by 7 bases, the J end by 0 bases, with 15 bases between. The CDR3 loop spans 15 amino acids. The CDR3: CSVGRTGANTGELFF. In DNA, the CDR3 is TGCAGTGTAGGGAGGACGGGCGCGAACACCGGGGAGCTGTTTTTT.

Remarks on this clonotype: The junction shows a germline mismatch at one end, possibly a read error. The chain has TRBV27 and TRBJ1-1; D ambiguous. Germline lookup yields CDR1 MNHEY and CDR2 SMNVEV (reference sequence). The CDR3 has 14 residues. This chain's CDR3 is CARSLSAGNTEAFF. The CDR3 nucleotides are TGTGCCCGCAGTTTATCGGCCGGGAACACTGAAGCTTTCTTT.

This clonotype was seen repeatedly, ten times or more. The chain carries TRBV5-4 and TRBJ2-1, with 11 bases fitting TRBD1. There are 14 residues in the CDR3. Germline trimming cut 4 bases from V and 9 bases from J; bases unmatched to any gene: 6. Germline V CDR1 and CDR2: SGHNT, YYREEE (reference sequence). CDR3 amino acids: CASSPGQGAGEQFF. The CDR3, as DNA: TGTGCCAGCAGCCCAGGACAGGGGGCCGGTGAGCAGTTCTTC.

This clonotype appeared many times. V is TRBV3-2 and J is TRBJ2-1. TRBV3-2 corresponds to a pseudogene. The CDR3 runs to 12 residues. The CDR3 DNA is TGTGCCAGCAGCCAAGAAAATGTTGAGCAGTTCTTC. Translated, it gives CASSQENVEQFF.

There are many counts of this clonotype. V is TRBV6-2 or TRBV6-3 and J is TRBJ2-2; D perhaps matches TRBD2 (6 bases). The V gene's germline CDR1 is MNHEY and CDR2 SVGEGT. Trimming removed 10 bases at V and 2 bases at J, with 11 bases between. The CDR3 runs to 13 residues. CDR3 coding DNA: TGTGCCACCCCGGGACTCAACACCGGGGAGCTGTTTTTT. Translated, it gives CATPGLNTGELFF.

This clonotype has a handful of counts. The chain has TRBV5-6 and TRBJ2-7, with D unresolved. Germline assignment: CDR1 SGHDT and CDR2 YYEEEE. The CDR3 runs 14 residues. V shed 4 bases and J shed 3 bases, with 14 bases lying between them. The CDR3 is CASSPGINLYEQYF. CDR3 sequence (DNA): TGTGCCAGCAGCCCGGGTATCAACCTCTACGAGCAGTACTTC.

This clonotype was observed many times. This chain joins TRBV5-6 and TRBJ1-2; D not resolved. Germline CDR1 reads SGHDT; CDR2 reads YYEEEE. The ends were cut back, 5 bases at V and 4 bases at J, with 21 bases in the middle. The CDR3 length is 16 residues. CDR3 in DNA: TGTGCCAGCAGTCGGCACAATAGTCGAAAGACCTATGGCTACACCTTC. Amino acids: CASSRHNSRKTYGYTF.